This entry concerns a single TCR beta chain. The data derive from a study of blood T cell repertoires in COVID-19. On the study more broadly: The origin of the acute and convalescent COVID-19 samples was the United States, Italy and Spain. The cDNA or gDNA used as material had been derived from T cells, B-cell-depleted T cells, or PBMCs.

Source study methods: Amplified reference gene primers provided the basis for estimating nucleated cell counts. The assay was immunoSEQ multiplex PCR, and TCRdb's table has in-frame clones only and misses some. The V and J calls and the clone size are those of that table, but D and trimming were determined from the DNA. The repertoire holds some 290,000 clones, with just under 90% as singletons. V dropped 4 bases and J dropped 4 bases, with 11 bases sitting between them. CDR3 size: 14 residues. The germline V gene encodes CDR1 SGHAT and CDR2 FQNNGV. The sequenced sample consisted of peripheral blood. This receptor was obtained from a woman aged 25 to 45 with COVID-19, enrolled during active disease. The chain joins TRBV11-2 to TRBJ1-5; TRBD1 might be the D (5 bases). The DNA for the CDR3 is TGTGCCAGCAGCTCGGAGGGGCCGAATCAGCCCCAGCATTTT. It encodes CASSSEGPNQPQHF.